Below are 22 T cell receptor beta chains sequenced from a single sample in a study of somatic mutations in cytotoxic T cells in rheumatoid arthritis. Data came from immunoSEQ multiplex PCR; TCRdb stores just in-frame clones and leaves some out. The sample includes more than 10,000 clones, 80% of them seen just once. The sequenced sample was CD8+ T cells sorted from blood. Receptor source: an adult with rheumatoid arthritis.

The chain recombines TRBV7-3 with TRBJ2-3; the D is unclear. Trimming left V 0 bases short and J 3 bases short, with 4 bases between. Germline CDR1 and CDR2: SGHTA and FQGTGA. The CDR3 length is 13 residues. CDR3 bases: TGTGCCAGCAGCTTAACGGGGACAGATACGCAGTATTTT. The encoded protein is CASSLTGTDTQYF.

This clone appeared a few times. The genes are TRBV28 and TRBJ2-1; 7 nucleotides agree with TRBD1. Trimming cost V 0 bases and J 5 bases; bases outside gene matches: 1. This CDR3 has 14 residues. The V gene's germline CDR1 is MDHEN and CDR2 SYDVKM. CDR3 sequence: CASSLWDRNNEQFF. The CDR3 DNA sequence: TGTGCCAGCAGTTTATGGGACAGGAACAATGAGCAGTTCTTC.

This sequence joins TRBV10-3 and TRBJ2-6, with D maybe TRBD1 (5 bases). Per the germline V gene, CDR1 is ENHRY and CDR2 is SYGVKD. V was shortened by 6 bases and J by 1 base, with 16 bases between the two germline ends. The CDR3 contains 17 residues. The CDR3 protein is CAIRDRESSSGANVLTF. The DNA for the CDR3 is TGTGCCATCAGAGACAGAGAAAGCTCATCTGGGGCCAACGTCCTGACTTTC.

The chain couples TRBV9 to TRBJ2-2; possible D gene TRBD2, 5 bases. Germline CDR1 and CDR2: SGDLS and YYNGEE. The CDR3 extends over 16 amino acids. V was trimmed by 0 bases and J by 6 bases, leaving 15 bases between them. Here the CDR3 DNA reads TGTGCCAGCAGCGTAGCCCAAAGCGGAAGATCCGGGGAGCTGTTTTTT. This codes for CASSVAQSGRSGELFF.

This clone was seen just once. The chain has TRBV4-2 and TRBJ2-7; no clear D gene. V gave up 0 bases and J gave up 4 bases, with 13 bases separating them. Germline V gene sequence: CDR1 LGHNA, CDR2 YNFKEQ. The CDR3 sequence is 15 residues long. The CDR3 sequence: CASSQDLGSRYEQYF. CDR3 sequence (DNA): TGTGCCAGCAGCCAAGATCTGGGAAGTAGGTACGAGCAGTACTTC.

The J gene is TRBJ1-2, the V gene TRBV5-6; 7 bases match TRBD1. After removal of 3 bases from V and 4 bases from J, the junction contained 9 bases not matched to a gene. Germline loops: CDR1 SGHDT, CDR2 YYEEEE. The CDR3 is made up of 15 amino acids. The CDR3 region has the DNA TGTGCCAGCAGCTCTCTAGGGGGCGCGATCTATGGCTACACCTTC. This gives the protein CASSSLGGAIYGYTF. Using reference TRBV5-6 and TRBJ1-2 for the parts outside the CDR3, the full variable domain is DAGVTQSPTHLIKTRGQQVTLRCSPKSGHDTVSWYQQALGQGPQFIFQYYEEEERQRGNFPDRFSGHQFPNYSSELNVNALLLGDSALYLCASSSLGGAIYGYTFGSGTRLTVV.

The chain uses TRBV7-7 and TRBJ2-2, with D possibly matching TRBD2 (6 bases). V shed 5 bases and J shed 8 bases, with 15 bases lying between them. The CDR3 spans 14 residues. Germline CDR1 and CDR2: SSHAT and FNYEAQ (reference sequence). CDR3 DNA sequence: TGTGCCAGCAGCCGAGGGACTGGCGTAGGGGAGCTGTTTTTT. Translating gives CASSRGTGVGELFF.

The chain combines TRBV19 with TRBJ1-1, with no clear D. Looked up from germline, CDR1 is LNHDA and CDR2 is SQIVND (reference sequence). Between the trimmed V and J ends, which lost 5 bases and 5 bases, there was a span of 12 bases. This CDR3 has 13 residues. CDR3 region: CASSLDMWTEAFF. CDR3 nucleotide sequence: TGTGCCAGTAGTCTCGACATGTGGACTGAAGCTTTCTTT.

The chain links TRBV2 to TRBJ2-7; maybe TRBD2 (5 bases). V lost 6 bases and J lost 1, with 10 bases in between. Germline CDR1 and CDR2: SNHLY and FYNNEI. CDR3 size: 13 residues. This chain's CDR3 is CASSVSGSYEQYF. For the CDR3, the DNA is TGTGCCAGCAGCGTTTCGGGATCCTACGAGCAGTACTTC.

The V call is TRBV5-4, the J call TRBJ1-3; D possibly corresponds to TRBD1 (5 bases). Per germline, CDR1 SGHNT and CDR2 YYREEE (reference sequence). The CDR3 runs 13 residues. Trimming shortened V by 2 bases and J by 4 bases, and 7 bases separated the two germline ends. CDR3 nucleotides: TGTGCCAGCAGCTTTAAGGGGGGAAACACCATATATTTT. Translated: CASSFKGGNTIYF.

The V call is TRBV15, the J call TRBJ1-2; D might be TRBD1 (5 bases). CDR3 size: 14 residues. Germline V lookup: CDR1 LNHNV, CDR2 YYDKDF (reference sequence). V gave up 0 bases and J gave up 8 bases, with 13 bases separating them. CDR3 in amino acids: CATSRDLGTGGYTF. The DNA of the CDR3 is TGTGCCACCAGCAGAGATCTAGGGACGGGGGGCTACACCTTC.

The chain recombines TRBV19 with TRBJ1-1; maybe TRBD1 (5 bases). Germline V gives CDR1 LNHDA, CDR2 SQIVND (reference sequence). The length of the CDR3 is 14 residues. Trimming cost V 2 bases and J 4 bases, with 11 bases left between them. CDR3 in DNA: TGTGCCAGTAGTATACCAGGGATGACCACTGAAGCTTTCTTT. It is translated as CASSIPGMTTEAFF.

The rearrangement uses TRBV19 and TRBJ2-2; D not resolved. Germline CDR1 and CDR2: LNHDA and SQIVND (reference sequence). V was clipped by 7 bases and J by 5 bases, with 11 bases between them. CDR3 length equals 13 residues. The CDR3 nucleotides are TGTGCCAGTAAAAGAAGGGCAACCGGGGAGCTGTTTTTT. It yields the protein CASKRRATGELFF.

This rearrangement joins TRBV5-5 to TRBJ1-2, with D perhaps matching TRBD1 (6 bases). CDR1 and CDR2 from the germline V gene are SGHKS and YYEKEE (reference sequence). The CDR3 covers 14 residues. Trimming cost V 5 bases and J 4 bases, with 15 bases left between them. CDR3 DNA sequence: TGTGCCAGCAGTGGGGGGGGCGGAAGCTATGGCTACACCTTC. This encodes CASSGGGGSYGYTF.

The chain employs TRBV19 and TRBJ2-7; weak D call: TRBD1 (5 bases). Trimming removed 1 base at V and 3 bases at J, with 7 bases between. Germline V CDR1 and CDR2: LNHDA, SQIVND (reference sequence). The CDR3 extends over 13 amino acids. CDR3 loop: CASSIGQSYEQYF. CDR3 sequence (DNA): TGTGCCAGTAGTATAGGACAGAGCTACGAGCAGTACTTC.

This clone was detected only once. The chain uses TRBV7-8 and TRBJ2-7; D tentatively reads TRBD1 or TRBD2 (7 bases each). Trimming pared 1 base from V and 2 bases from J, leaving 21 bases between. Germline V lookup: CDR1 SGHVS, CDR2 FQNEAQ. The CDR3 contains 18 residues. The CDR3 sequence: CASSLEGGGQGGTYEQYF. CDR3 in DNA: TGTGCCAGCAGCTTAGAAGGCGGGGGCCAGGGGGGAACCTACGAGCAGTACTTC.

The rearrangement uses TRBV19 and TRBJ2-2, with TRBD2 matching 9 bases. Germline CDR1 is LNHDA and CDR2 is SQIVND (reference sequence). After removal of 7 bases from V and 4 bases from J, the junction contained 10 bases not matched to a gene. The CDR3 is 16 amino acids. The CDR3 here is CASTPWASGATGELFF. CDR3 nucleotides: TGTGCCAGTACCCCATGGGCTAGCGGGGCCACCGGGGAGCTGTTTTTT.

V is TRBV19 and J is TRBJ1-5; D not certain. This CDR3 has 14 amino acids. Germline-derived CDR1 and CDR2 are LNHDA and SQIVND (reference sequence). Trimming took off 5 bases at V and 5 bases at J, with 13 bases between the two ends. CDR3: CASSLWISDQPQHF. The DNA for the CDR3 is TGTGCCAGTAGTCTTTGGATCAGTGATCAGCCCCAGCATTTT. Together with reference TRBV19 and TRBJ1-5, the CDR3 gives the full variable domain: DGGITQSPKYLFRKEGQNVTLSCEQNLNHDAMYWYRQDPGQGLRLIYYSQIVNDFQKGDIAEGYSVSREKKESFPLTVTSAQKNPTAFYLCASSLWISDQPQHFGDGTRLSIL.

The chain recombines TRBV2 with TRBJ1-2; no clear D gene. The CDR3 has 14 amino acids. V lost 8 bases and J lost 5, with 18 bases in between. Germline CDR1 and CDR2: SNHLY and FYNNEI. The DNA of the CDR3 is TGTGCCAGCGGCGTTGCCCGGACGAGTTATGGCTACACCTTC. Translation gives CASGVARTSYGYTF.

The gene calls are TRBV29-1 and TRBJ2-5; 15 nucleotides line up with TRBD2. The CDR3 is made up of 16 amino acids. V shed 6 bases and J 4 bases; nucleotides not matched to a gene: 9. Germline values: CDR1 SQVTM, CDR2 ANQGSEA. The CDR3 region is CSVLGLAGGPVETQYF. The CDR3 DNA is TGCAGCGTCTTAGGACTAGCGGGGGGGCCCGTAGAGACCCAGTACTTC.

The DNA for the CDR3 is TGTGCCAGCAGCTATTCAGGGAGGGAGACTGAAGCTTTCTTT. As protein: CASSYSGRETEAFF. The chain employs TRBV7-9 and TRBJ1-1, with TRBD1 as a possible D gene (5 bases). Trimming stripped 4 bases from V and 5 bases from J, with 14 bases between. Germline V gives CDR1 SEHNR, CDR2 FQNEAQ (reference sequence). The CDR3 is 14 residues long.

This chain uses TRBV5-5 with TRBJ2-7; no reliable D call. Germline assignment: CDR1 SGHKS and CDR2 YYEKEE (reference sequence). The V gene lost 0 bases and the J gene lost 6 bases, with 10 bases spanning the gap. The CDR3 sequence is 13 residues long. CDR3 sequence (DNA): TGTGCCAGCAGCTTGGTTTCGGTGGGCGAGCAGTACTTC. Translating gives CASSLVSVGEQYF.